This TCR beta chain was captured in a study of metastatic and nonmetastatic thyroid tumors. V was cut by 4 bases and J by 3 bases, with 7 bases left in between. Looked up from germline, CDR1 is LNHDA and CDR2 is SQIVND (reference sequence). There are 13 residues in the CDR3. Study processing details: The authors used CDR3 differences across clinicopathological groups to build a distant-metastasis classifier for papillary thyroid cancer. With MiXCR, TCRdb called clones anew from the PCR reads. These V and J calls derive from TCRdb rather than the authors' analysis. The sample carries about 38,000 clones, around 26% recorded once. There were no patients who had received any treatment before thyroid surgery. This clone was detected many times.

This sequence joins TRBV19 and TRBJ1-5, with a possible D match to TRBD1 (5 bases). What was sequenced was blood. This TCR derives from a female donor with papillary thyroid cancer or a benign thyroid nodule (not recorded which). Some clones in this sample may be carry-over from other donors' samples. Written as DNA, the CDR3 is TGTGCCAGTAGTAAGACAGACAATCAGCCCCAGCATTTT. Protein: CASSKTDNQPQHF.